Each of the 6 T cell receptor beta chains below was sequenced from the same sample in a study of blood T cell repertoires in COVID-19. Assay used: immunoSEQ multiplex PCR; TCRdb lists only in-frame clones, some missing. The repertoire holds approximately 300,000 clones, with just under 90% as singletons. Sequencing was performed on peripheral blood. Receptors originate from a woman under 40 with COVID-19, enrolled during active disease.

For the CDR3, the DNA is TGTGCCAGCAGATATTCGCGGGGGGTCACAGATACGCAGTATTTT. Protein sequence: CASRYSRGVTDTQYF. V and J are TRBV6-5 and TRBJ2-3, with 8 nucleotides matching TRBD2. Per germline, CDR1 MNHEY and CDR2 SVGAGI. The CDR3 sequence is 15 residues long. The V gene end was trimmed by 6 bases and the J gene end by 2 bases; junction bases not matched to a gene: 7.

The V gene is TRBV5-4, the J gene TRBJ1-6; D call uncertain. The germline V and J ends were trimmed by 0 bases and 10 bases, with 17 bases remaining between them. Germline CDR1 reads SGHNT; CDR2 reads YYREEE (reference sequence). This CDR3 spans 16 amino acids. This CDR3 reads CASSLGGVWVPSPLHF. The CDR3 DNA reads TGTGCCAGCAGCTTGGGGGGAGTCTGGGTACCCTCACCCCTCCACTTT.

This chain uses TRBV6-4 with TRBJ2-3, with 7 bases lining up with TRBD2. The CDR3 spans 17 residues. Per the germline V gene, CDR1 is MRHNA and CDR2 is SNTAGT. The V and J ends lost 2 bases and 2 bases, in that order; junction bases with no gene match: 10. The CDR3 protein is CASSDHPGGGNTDTQYF. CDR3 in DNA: TGTGCCAGCAGTGACCATCCGGGCGGGGGAAACACAGATACGCAGTATTTT.

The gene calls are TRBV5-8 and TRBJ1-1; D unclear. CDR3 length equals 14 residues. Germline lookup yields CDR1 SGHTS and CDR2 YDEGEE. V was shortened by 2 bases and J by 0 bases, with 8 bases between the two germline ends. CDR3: CASSFGRLNTEAFF. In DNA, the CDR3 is TGTGCCAGCAGCTTCGGTCGCTTGAACACTGAAGCTTTCTTT.

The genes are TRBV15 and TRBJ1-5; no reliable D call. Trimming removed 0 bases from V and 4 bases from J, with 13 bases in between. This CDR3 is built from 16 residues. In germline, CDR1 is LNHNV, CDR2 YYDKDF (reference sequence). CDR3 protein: CATSRDRIQQNQPQHF. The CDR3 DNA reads TGTGCCACCAGCAGAGATCGAATACAGCAGAATCAGCCCCAGCATTTT. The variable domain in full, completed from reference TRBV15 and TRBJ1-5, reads DAMVIQNPRYQVTQFGKPVTLSCSQTLNHNVMYWYQQKSSQAPKLLFHYYDKDFNNEADTPDNFQSRRPNTSFCFLDIRSPGLGDTAMYLCATSRDRIQQNQPQHFGDGTRLSIL.

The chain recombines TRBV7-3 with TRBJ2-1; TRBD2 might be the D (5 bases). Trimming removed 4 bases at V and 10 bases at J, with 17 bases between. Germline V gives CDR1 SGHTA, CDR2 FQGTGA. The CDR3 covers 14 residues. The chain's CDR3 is CASSSFRDGGEQFF. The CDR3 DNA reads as TGTGCCAGCAGCTCCTTCAGAGATGGCGGGGAGCAGTTCTTC.